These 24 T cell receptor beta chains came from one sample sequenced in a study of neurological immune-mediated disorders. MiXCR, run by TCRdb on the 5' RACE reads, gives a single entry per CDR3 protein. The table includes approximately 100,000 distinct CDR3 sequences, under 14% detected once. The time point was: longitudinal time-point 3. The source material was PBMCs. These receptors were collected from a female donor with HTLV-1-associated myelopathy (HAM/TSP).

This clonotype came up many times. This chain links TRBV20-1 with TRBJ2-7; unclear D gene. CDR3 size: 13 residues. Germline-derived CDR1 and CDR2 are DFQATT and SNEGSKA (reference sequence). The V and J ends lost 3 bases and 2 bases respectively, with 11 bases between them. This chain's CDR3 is CSASRPGTYEQYF. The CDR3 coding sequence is TGCAGTGCTAGTCGACCGGGTACCTACGAGCAGTACTTC.

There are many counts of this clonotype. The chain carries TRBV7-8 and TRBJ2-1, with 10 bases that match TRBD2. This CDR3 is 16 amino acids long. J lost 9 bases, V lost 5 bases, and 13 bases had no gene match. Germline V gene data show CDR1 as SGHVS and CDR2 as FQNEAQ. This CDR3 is CASSPLGVAGGSEQFF. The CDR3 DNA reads TGTGCCAGCAGCCCTCTGGGGGTAGCGGGGGGTAGTGAGCAGTTCTTC. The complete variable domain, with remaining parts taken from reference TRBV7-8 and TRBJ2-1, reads GAGVSQSPRYKVAKRGQDVALRCDPISGHVSLFWYQQALGQGPEFLTYFQNEAQLDKSGLPSDRFFAERPEGSVSTLKIQRTQQEDSAVYLCASSPLGVAGGSEQFFGPGTRLTVL.

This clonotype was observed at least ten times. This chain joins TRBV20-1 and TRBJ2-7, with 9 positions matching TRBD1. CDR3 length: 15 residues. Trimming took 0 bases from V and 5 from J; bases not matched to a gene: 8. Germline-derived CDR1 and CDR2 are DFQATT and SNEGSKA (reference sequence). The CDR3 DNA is TGCAGTGCTAGAGATCCGGGACAGGGAGGCGACGAGCAGTACTTC. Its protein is CSARDPGQGGDEQYF.

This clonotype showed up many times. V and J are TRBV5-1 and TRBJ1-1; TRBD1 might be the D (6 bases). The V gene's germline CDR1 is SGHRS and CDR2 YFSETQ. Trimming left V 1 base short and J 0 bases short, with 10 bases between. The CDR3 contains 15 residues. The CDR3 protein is CASSLTTGMNTEAFF. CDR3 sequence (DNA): TGCGCCAGCAGCTTGACTACAGGGATGAACACTGAAGCTTTCTTT. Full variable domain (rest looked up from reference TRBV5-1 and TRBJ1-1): KAGVTQTPRYLIKTRGQQVTLSCSPISGHRSVSWYQQTPGQGLQFLFEYFSETQRNKGNFPGRFSGRQFSNSRSEMNVSTLELGDSALYLCASSLTTGMNTEAFFGQGTRLTVV.

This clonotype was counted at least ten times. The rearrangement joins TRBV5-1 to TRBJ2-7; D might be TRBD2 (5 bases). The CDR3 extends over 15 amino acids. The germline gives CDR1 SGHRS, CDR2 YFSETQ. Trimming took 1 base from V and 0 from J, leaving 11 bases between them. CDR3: CASSLIGSSSYEQYF. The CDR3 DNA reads TGCGCCAGCAGCTTGATAGGGAGCAGCTCCTACGAGCAGTACTTC.

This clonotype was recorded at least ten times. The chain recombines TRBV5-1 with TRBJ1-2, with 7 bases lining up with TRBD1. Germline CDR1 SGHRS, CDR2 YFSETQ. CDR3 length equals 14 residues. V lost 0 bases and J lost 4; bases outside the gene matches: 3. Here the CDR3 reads CASSLEGGTYGYTF. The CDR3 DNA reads TGCGCCAGCAGCTTGGAAGGGGGCACCTATGGCTACACCTTC.

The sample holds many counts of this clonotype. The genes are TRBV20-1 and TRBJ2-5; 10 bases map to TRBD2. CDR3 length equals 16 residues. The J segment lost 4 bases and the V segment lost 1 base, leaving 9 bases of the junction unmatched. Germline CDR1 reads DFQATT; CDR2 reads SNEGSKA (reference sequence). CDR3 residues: CSARVSSGGAGETQYF. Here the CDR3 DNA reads TGCAGTGCTAGAGTTTCCAGCGGGGGGGCCGGAGAGACCCAGTACTTC.

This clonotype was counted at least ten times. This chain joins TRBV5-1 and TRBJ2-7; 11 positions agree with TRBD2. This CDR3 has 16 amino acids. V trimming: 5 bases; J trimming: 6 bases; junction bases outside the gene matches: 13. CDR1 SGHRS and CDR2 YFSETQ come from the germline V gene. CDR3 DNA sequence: TGCGCCAGCAGTATAGGACTAGCGGGTTCCGGTAGCGAGCAGTACTTC. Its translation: CASSIGLAGSGSEQYF.

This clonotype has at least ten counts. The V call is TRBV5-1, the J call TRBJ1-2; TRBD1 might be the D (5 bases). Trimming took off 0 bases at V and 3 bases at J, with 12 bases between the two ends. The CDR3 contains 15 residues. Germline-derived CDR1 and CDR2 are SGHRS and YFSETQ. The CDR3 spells CASSLGLGDDYGYTF. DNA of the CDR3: TGCGCCAGCAGCTTGGGTTTAGGGGACGACTATGGCTACACCTTC.

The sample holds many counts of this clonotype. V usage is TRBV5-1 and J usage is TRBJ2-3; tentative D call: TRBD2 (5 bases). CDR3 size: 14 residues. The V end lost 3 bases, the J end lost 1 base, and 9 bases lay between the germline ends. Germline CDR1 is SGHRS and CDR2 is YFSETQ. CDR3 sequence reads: CASSSPRGTDTQYF. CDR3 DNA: TGCGCCAGCAGCTCTCCGAGGGGCACAGATACGCAGTATTTT.

The CDR3 nucleotides are TGTGCCAGCAGTTACTGGAGGAGCTCCTACAATGAGCAGTTCTTC. Amino acid sequence: CASSYWRSSYNEQFF. The chain has TRBV6-5 and TRBJ2-1; D may be TRBD2 (5 bases). The germline V and J ends were trimmed by 1 base and 0 bases, with 7 bases remaining between them. The length of the CDR3 is 15 residues. The germline V gene encodes CDR1 MNHEY and CDR2 SVGAGI.

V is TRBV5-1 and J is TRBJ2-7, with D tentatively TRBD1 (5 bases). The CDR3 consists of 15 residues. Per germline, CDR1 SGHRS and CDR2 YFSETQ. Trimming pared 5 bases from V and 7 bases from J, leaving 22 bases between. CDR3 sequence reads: CASRKVDKSRYEQYF. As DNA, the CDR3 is TGCGCCAGCAGGAAAGTGGACAAAAGTCGCTATGAGCAGTACTTC.

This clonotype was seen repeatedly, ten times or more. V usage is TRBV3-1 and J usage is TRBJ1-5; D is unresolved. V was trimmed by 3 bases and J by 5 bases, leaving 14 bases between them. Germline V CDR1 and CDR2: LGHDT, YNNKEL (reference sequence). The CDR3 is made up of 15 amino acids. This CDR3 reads CASSHGMRADQPQHF. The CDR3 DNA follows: TGTGCCAGCAGCCATGGCATGAGAGCGGATCAGCCCCAGCATTTT.

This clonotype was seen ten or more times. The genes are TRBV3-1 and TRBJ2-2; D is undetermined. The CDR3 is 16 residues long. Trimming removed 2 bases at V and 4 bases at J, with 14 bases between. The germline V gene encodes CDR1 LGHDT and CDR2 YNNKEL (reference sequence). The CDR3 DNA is TGTGCCAGCAGCCAAAGATTGGCAGGAAGCACCGGGGAGCTGTTTTTT. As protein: CASSQRLAGSTGELFF.

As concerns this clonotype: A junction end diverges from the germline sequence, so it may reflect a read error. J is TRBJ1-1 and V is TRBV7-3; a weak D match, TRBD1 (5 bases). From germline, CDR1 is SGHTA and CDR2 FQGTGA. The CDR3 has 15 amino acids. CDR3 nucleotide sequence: TGTGCCAGCAGCCGGGACGGTAACATGAACACTGAATCTTTCTTT. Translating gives CASSRDGNMNTESFF.

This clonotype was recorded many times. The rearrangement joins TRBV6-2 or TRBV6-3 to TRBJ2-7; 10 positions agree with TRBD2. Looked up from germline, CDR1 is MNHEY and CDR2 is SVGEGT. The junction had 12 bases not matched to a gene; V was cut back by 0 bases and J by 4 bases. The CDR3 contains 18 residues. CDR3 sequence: CASSYSSGGPGLKYEQYF. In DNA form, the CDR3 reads TGTGCCAGCAGTTACTCTAGCGGGGGGCCCGGTTTGAAATACGAGCAGTACTTC.

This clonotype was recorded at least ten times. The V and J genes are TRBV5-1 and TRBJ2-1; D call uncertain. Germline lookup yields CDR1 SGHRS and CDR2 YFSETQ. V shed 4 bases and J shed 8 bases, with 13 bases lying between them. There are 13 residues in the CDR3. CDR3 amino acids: CASSHGPLDEQFF. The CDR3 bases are TGCGCCAGCAGCCACGGACCTCTAGATGAGCAGTTCTTC.

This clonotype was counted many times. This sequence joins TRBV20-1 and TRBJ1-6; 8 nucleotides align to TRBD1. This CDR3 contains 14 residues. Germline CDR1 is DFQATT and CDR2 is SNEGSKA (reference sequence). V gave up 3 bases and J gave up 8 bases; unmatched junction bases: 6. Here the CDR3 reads CSARGGQGYSPLHF. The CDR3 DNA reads TGCAGTGCTAGGGGAGGACAGGGTTATTCACCCCTCCACTTT.

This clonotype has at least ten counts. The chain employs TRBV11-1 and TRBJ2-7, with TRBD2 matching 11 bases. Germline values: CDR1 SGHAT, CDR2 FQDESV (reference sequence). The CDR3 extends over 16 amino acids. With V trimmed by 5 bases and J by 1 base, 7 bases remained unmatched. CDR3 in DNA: TGTGCCAGCAGCAACCCTACTAGCGGGGGATCCTACGAGCAGTACTTC. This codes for CASSNPTSGGSYEQYF.

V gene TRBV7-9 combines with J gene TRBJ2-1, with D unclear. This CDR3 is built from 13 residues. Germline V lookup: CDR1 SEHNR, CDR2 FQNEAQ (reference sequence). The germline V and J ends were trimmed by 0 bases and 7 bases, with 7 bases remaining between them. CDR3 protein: CASSLATINEQFF. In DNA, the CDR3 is TGTGCCAGCAGCTTAGCAACAATAAATGAGCAGTTCTTC.

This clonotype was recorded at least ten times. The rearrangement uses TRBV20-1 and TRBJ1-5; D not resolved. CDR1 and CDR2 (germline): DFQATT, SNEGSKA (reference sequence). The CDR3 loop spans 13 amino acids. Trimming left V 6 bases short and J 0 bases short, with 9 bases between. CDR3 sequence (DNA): TGCAGTGCCGGACGCGATAGCAATCAGCCCCAGCATTTT. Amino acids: CSAGRDSNQPQHF.

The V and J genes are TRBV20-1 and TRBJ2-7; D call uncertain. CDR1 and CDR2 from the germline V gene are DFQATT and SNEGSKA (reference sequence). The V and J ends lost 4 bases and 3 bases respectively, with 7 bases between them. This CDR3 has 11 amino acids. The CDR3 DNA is TGCAGTGCTAAAGTAAGCTACGAGCAGTACTTC. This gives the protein CSAKVSYEQYF.

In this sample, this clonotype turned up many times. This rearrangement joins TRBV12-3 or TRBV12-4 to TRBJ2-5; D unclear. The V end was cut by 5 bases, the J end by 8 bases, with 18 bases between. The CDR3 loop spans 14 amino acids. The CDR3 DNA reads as TGTGCCAGCAGTACCCTCACTCGTGACACAACCCAGTACTTC. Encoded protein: CASSTLTRDTTQYF.

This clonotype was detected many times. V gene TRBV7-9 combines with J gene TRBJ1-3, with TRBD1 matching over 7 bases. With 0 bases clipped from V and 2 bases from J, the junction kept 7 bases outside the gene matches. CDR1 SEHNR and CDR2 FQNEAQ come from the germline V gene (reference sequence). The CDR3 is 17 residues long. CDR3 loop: CASSLAGTEAPGNTIYF. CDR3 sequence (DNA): TGTGCCAGCAGCTTAGCCGGGACAGAGGCCCCTGGAAACACCATATATTTT. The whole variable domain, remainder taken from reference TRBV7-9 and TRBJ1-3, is DTGVSQNPRHKITKRGQNVTFRCDPISEHNRLYWYRQTLGQGPEFLTYFQNEAQLEKSRLLSDRFSAERPKGSFSTLEIQRTEQGDSAMYLCASSLAGTEAPGNTIYFGEGSWLTVV.